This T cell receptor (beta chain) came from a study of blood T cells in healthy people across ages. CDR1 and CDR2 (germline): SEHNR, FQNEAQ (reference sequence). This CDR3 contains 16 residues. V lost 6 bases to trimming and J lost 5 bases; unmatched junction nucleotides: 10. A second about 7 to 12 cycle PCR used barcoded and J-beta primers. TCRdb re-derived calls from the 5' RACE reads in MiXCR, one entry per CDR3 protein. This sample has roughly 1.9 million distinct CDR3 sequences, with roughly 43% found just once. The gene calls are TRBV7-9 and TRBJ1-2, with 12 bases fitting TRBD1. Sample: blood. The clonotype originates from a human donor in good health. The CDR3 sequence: CASSFGTGGFRYGYTF. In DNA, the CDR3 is TGTGCCAGCAGTTTCGGGACAGGGGGCTTTCGGTATGGCTACACCTTC. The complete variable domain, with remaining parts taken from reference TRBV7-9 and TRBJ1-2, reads DTGVSQNPRHKITKRGQNVTFRCDPISEHNRLYWYRQTLGQGPEFLTYFQNEAQLEKSRLLSDRFSAERPKGSFSTLEIQRTEQGDSAMYLCASSFGTGGFRYGYTFGSGTRLTVV.